This TCR beta chain comes out of a study of coeliac disease. Cells were frozen in aliquots of roughly 470,000, and one aliquot per fraction was sequenced. The protocol was immunoSEQ multiplex PCR, while the TCRdb copy is restricted to in-frame clones and leaves out a portion. Of roughly 7,900 clones detected, 63% appear once; the ten largest clones hold about 3.3%. The origin of this receptor is a woman in her fifties or sixties with active celiac disease. The specimen sequenced was lamina propria lymphocytes from the gut.

The CDR3 loop is CASSPRGTYKVYEQYF. In DNA, the CDR3 is TGTGCCAGCAGCCCTAGGGGGACCTACAAGGTCTACGAGCAGTACTTC. The chain is built from TRBV13 and TRBJ2-7, with D possibly matching TRBD1 (6 bases). The V and J ends lost 5 bases and 3 bases respectively, with 20 bases between them. Germline V gives CDR1 PRHDT, CDR2 FYEKMQ (reference sequence). This CDR3 spans 16 amino acids.